This TCR beta chain was recorded in a study of patients and donors after allogeneic stem cell transplantation. The CDR3 has 17 amino acids. The germline V and J ends were trimmed by 6 bases and 7 bases, with 22 bases remaining between them. Germline CDR1 reads MNHNS; CDR2 reads SASEGT. TCRdb called the RT-PCR reads again in MiXCR, with one record for every CDR3 protein. This sample has roughly 880,000 distinct CDR3 sequences, with 18% found just once. This clonotype has just a few counts. This sequence was found in a human donor who was either an allogeneic HSCT recipient or a stem cell or donor lymphocyte infusion donor (not recorded which). It is not recorded whose cells these are; they may come from a transplant donor. The sequencing sample was made of blood, either unsorted or a sorted T cell fraction (not recorded which). The rearrangement links TRBV6-1 to TRBJ1-6, with D perhaps TRBD1 (5 bases). This chain's CDR3 is CASRRNVPGRRNSPLHF. Here the CDR3 DNA reads TGTGCCAGCAGACGAAACGTACCGGGACGGAGGAATTCACCCCTCCACTTT.